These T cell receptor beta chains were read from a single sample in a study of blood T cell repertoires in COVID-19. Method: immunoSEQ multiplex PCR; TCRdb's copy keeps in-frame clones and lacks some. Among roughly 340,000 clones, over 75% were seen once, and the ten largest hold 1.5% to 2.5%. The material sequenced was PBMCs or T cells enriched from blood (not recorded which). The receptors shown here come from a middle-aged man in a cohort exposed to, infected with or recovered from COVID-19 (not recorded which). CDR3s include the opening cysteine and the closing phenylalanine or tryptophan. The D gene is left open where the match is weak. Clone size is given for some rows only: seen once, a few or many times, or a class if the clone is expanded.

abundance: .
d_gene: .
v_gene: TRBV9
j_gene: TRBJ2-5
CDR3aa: CASSVEGQITRETQYF
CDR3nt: TGTGCCAGCAGCGTAGAGGGACAAATTACAAGAGAGACCCAGTACTTC

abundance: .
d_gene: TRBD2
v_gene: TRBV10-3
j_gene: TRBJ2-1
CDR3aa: CAITAVAGLFDEQFF
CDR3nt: TGTGCCATCACCGCAGTAGCGGGACTGTTCGATGAGCAGTTCTTC

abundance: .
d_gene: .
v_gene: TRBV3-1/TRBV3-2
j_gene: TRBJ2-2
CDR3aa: CASSQATAGDGELFF
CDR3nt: TGTGCCAGCAGCCAAGCCACAGCCGGGGACGGGGAGCTGTTTTTT

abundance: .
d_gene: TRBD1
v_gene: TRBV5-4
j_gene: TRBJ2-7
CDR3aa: CASSRQDRVGREQYF
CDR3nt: TGTGCCAGCAGCCGTCAGGACAGGGTTGGGAGGGAGCAGTACTTC

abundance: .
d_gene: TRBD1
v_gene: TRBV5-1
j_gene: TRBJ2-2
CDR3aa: CASSSGTGNTGELFF
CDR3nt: TGCGCCAGCAGCTCCGGGACAGGTAACACCGGGGAGCTGTTTTTT

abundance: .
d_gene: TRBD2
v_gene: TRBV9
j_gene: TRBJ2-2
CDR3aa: CASSVGLAGGELFF
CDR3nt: TGTGCCAGCAGCGTAGGACTAGCGGGCGGGGAGCTGTTTTTT

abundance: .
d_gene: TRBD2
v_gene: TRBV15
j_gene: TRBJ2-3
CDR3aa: CATSRDRRSGGVDTQYF
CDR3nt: TGTGCCACCAGCAGAGACCGCAGATCGGGAGGAGTTGATACGCAGTATTTT

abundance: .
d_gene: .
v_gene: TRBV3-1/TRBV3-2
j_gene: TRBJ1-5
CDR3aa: CASSESNQPQHF
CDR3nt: TGTGCCAGCAGCGAGAGCAATCAGCCCCAGCATTTT

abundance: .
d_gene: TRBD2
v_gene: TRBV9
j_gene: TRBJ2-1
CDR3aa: CASSVVGLAGLNEQFF
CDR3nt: TGTGCCAGCAGCGTAGTAGGACTAGCGGGACTTAATGAGCAGTTCTTC

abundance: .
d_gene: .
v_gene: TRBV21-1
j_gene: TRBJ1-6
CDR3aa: CASSKAPHKNSPLHF
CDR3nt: TGTGCCAGCAGCAAAGCGCCCCACAAAAATTCACCCCTCCACTTT

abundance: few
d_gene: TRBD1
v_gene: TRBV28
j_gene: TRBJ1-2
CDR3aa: CASSLSDRVGYTF
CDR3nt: TGTGCCAGCAGTTTATCAGACAGGGTTGGCTACACCTTC

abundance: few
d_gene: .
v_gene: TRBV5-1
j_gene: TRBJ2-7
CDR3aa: CASTPLGVYRQGGSEQYF
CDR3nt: TGCGCCAGCACCCCTCTTGGTGTTTATCGACAGGGAGGTTCCGAGCAGTACTTC

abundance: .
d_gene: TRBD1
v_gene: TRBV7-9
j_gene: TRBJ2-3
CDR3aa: CASSLQGARPDTQYF
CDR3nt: TGTGCCAGCAGCTTACAGGGGGCGCGGCCAGATACGCAGTATTTT

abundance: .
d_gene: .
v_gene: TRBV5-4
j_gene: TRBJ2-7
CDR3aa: CASSAQGEAGFSYEQYF
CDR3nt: TGTGCCAGCAGCGCTCAGGGGGAGGCGGGCTTCTCCTACGAGCAGTACTTC

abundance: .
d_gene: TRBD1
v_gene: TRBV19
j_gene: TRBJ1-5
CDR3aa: CASSMVTGGFGNQPQHF
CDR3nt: TGTGCCAGTAGTATGGTGACAGGGGGCTTCGGCAATCAGCCCCAGCATTTT

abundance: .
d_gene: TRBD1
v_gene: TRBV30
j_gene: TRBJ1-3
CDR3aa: CAWSVRSGTDSGNTIYF
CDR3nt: TGTGCCTGGAGTGTACGCTCCGGGACAGACTCTGGAAACACCATATATTTT

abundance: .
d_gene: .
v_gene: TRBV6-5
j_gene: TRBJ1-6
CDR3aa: CASRASTGFYSPLHF
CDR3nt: TGTGCCAGCAGGGCCTCAACAGGGTTTTATTCACCCCTCCACTTT

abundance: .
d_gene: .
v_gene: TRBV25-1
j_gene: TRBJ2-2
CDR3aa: CASGKQELATGELFF
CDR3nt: TGTGCCAGCGGAAAACAGGAGTTAGCCACCGGGGAGCTGTTTTTT

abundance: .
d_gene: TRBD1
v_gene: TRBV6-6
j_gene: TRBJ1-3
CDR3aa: CASSTLRDRVDTIYF
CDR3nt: TGTGCCAGCAGTACTCTCCGGGACAGGGTTGACACCATATATTTT

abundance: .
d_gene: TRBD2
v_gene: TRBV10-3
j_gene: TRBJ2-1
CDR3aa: CAISDSSGRGHEQFF
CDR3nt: TGTGCCATCAGTGATTCTAGCGGGAGAGGGCATGAGCAGTTCTTC

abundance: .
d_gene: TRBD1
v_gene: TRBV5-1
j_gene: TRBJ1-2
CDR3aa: CASSEDRDYGYTF
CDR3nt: TGCGCCAGCAGCGAAGACAGGGACTATGGCTACACCTTC

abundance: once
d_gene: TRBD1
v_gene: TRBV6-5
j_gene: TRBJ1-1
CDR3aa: CASRDRAMNTEAFF
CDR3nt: TGTGCCAGCAGGGACAGGGCCATGAACACTGAAGCTTTCTTT

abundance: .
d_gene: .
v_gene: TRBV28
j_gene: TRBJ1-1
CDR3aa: CASTPNAQIRNTEAFF
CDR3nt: TGTGCCAGCACCCCAAACGCACAGATTAGGAACACTGAAGCTTTCTTT

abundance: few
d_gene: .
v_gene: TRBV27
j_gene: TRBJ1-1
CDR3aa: CASSLSRGGDTEAFF
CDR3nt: TGTGCCAGCAGTTTATCCAGGGGAGGGGACACTGAAGCTTTCTTT

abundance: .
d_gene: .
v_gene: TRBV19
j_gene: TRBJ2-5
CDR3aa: CASSINPGSRDTQYF
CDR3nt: TGTGCCAGTAGTATTAATCCAGGGTCAAGAGACACCCAGTACTTC

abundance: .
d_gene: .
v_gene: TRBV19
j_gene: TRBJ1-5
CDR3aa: CASSIQLNQPQHF
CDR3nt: TGTGCCAGTAGTATACAGTTAAATCAGCCCCAGCATTTT

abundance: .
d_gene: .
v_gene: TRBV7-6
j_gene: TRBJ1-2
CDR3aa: CASSFHGTRRGYTF
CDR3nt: TGTGCCAGCAGCTTTCACGGGACACGACGTGGCTACACCTTC

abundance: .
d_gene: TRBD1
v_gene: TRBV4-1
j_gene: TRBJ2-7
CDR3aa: CASSRSRTGPSYEQYF
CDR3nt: TGCGCCAGCAGCCGCTCTCGGACAGGGCCCTCCTACGAGCAGTACTTC

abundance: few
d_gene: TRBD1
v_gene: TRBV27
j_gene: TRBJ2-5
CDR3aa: CASRDRNQETQYF
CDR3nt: TGTGCCAGCAGGGACAGGAACCAAGAGACCCAGTACTTC

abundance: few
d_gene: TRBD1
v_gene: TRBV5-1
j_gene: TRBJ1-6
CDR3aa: CASSLAPGGNSPLHF
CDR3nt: TGCGCCAGCAGCTTGGCCCCAGGGGGCAACTCACCCCTCCACTTT

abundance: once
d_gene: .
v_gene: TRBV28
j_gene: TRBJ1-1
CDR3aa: CASSFRLGAFF
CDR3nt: TGTGCCAGCAGCTTCAGACTGGGAGCTTTCTTT

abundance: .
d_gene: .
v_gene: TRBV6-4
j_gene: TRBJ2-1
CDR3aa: CASSVSGHYNEQFF
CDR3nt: TGTGCCAGCAGTGTATCGGGACACTACAATGAGCAGTTCTTC

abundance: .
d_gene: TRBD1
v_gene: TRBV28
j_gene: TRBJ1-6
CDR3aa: CASSPIDRDGSPLHF
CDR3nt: TGTGCCAGCAGTCCCATTGACAGGGATGGGTCACCCCTCCACTTT

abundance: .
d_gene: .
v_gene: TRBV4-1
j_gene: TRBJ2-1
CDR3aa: CASSQGTGGGDYNEQFF
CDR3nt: TGCGCCAGCAGCCAAGGGACGGGAGGGGGCGACTACAATGAGCAGTTCTTC

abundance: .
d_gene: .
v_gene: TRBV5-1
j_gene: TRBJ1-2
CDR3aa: CASSPITGLGYGYTF
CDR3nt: TGCGCCAGCAGCCCAATCACAGGGCTTGGCTATGGCTACACCTTC

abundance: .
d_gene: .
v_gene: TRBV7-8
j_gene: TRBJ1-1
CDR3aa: CASSVTRVGTEAFF
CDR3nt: TGTGCCAGCAGCGTCACGAGGGTTGGCACTGAAGCTTTCTTT

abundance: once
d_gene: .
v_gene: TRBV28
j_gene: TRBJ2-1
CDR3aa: CASTQGYEQFF
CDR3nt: TGTGCCAGCACCCAGGGTTATGAGCAGTTCTTC